This T cell receptor beta chain was documented in a study of blood T cell repertoires in COVID-19. This clone has a single count. Methods used by the authors: Quantification of nucleated cells was approximated via reference gene primer amplification. The assay was immunoSEQ multiplex PCR, and TCRdb's table has in-frame clones only and misses some. V and J calls and clone size follow that table, whereas D and trimming were derived from the DNA. The sample gives 150,000 or so clones, roughly 84% of which show up once; about 1.2% is in the top ten. Germline V gene lookup returns CDR1 LNHDA and CDR2 SQIVND (reference sequence). There are 12 residues in the CDR3. Trimming removed 6 bases from V and 10 bases from J, with 15 bases in between.

Sequenced: peripheral blood. The receptor was derived from a man in his sixties who had recovered from COVID-19. The chain employs TRBV19 and TRBJ1-1; D may be TRBD1 (6 bases). In DNA form, the CDR3 reads TGTGCCAGTAGCTCTGGGACAACGCGAGCTTTCTTT. As protein: CASSSGTTRAFF.